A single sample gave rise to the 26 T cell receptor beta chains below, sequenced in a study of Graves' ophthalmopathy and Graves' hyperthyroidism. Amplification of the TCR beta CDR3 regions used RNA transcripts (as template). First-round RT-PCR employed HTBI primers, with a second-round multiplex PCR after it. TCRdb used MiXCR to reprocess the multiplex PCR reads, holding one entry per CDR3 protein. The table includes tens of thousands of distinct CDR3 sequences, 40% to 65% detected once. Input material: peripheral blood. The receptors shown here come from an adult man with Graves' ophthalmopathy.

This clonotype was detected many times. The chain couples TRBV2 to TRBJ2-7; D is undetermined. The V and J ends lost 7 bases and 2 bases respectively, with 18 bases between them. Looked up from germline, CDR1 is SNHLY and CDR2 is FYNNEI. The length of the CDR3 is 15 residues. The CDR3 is CASKVVSSATYEQYV. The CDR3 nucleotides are TGTGCCAGCAAGGTCGTGTCCTCCGCCACCTACGAGCAGTACGTC.

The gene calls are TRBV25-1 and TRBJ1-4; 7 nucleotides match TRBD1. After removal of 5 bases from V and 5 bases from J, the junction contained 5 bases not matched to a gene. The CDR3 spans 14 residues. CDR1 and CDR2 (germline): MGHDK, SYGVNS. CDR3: CASSRDRVNEKLFF. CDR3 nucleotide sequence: TGTGCCAGCAGTCGTGACAGGGTAAATGAAAAACTGTTTTTT.

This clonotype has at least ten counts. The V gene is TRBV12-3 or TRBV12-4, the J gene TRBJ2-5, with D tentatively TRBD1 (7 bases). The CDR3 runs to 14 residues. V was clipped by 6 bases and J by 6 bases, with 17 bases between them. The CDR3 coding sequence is TGTGCCAGCAGCCGCCCAGGGGGGCAACAGACCCAGTACTTC. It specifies CASSRPGGQQTQYF.

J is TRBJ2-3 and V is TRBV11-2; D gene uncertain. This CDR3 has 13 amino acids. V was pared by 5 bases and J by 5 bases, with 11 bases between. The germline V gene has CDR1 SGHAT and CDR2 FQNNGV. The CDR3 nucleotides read TGTGCCAGCAGCCCCCGGTGGGGAGATACGCAGTATTTT. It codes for CASSPRWGDTQYF.

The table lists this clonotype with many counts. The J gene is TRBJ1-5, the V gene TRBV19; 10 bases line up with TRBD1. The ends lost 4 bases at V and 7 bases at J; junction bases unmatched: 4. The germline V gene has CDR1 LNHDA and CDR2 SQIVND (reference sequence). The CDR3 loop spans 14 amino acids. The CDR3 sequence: CASSTRDRGQPQHF. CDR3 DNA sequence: TGTGCCAGTAGTACGCGGGACAGGGGCCAGCCCCAGCATTTT. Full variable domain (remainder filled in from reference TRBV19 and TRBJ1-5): DGGITQSPKYLFRKEGQNVTLSCEQNLNHDAMYWYRQDPGQGLRLIYYSQIVNDFQKGDIAEGYSVSREKKESFPLTVTSAQKNPTAFYLCASSTRDRGQPQHFGDGTRLSIL.

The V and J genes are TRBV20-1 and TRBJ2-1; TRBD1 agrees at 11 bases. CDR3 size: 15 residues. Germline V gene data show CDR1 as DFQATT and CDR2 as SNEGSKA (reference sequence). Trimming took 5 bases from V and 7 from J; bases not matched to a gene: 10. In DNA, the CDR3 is TGCAGTGCTTCAGACTCGGGGACAGGGGGGAATGAGCAGTTCTTC. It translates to CSASDSGTGGNEQFF.

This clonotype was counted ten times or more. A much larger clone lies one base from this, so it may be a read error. The CDR3 spells CASSQPGLAWTEEQYV. The CDR3 DNA reads TGTGCCAGCAGCCAGCCTGGGCTAGCCTGGACGGAGGAGCAGTACGTC. The chain combines TRBV14 with TRBJ2-7, with D perhaps TRBD2 (5 bases). Germline assignment: CDR1 SGHDN and CDR2 FVKESK. Trimming removed 3 bases from V and 7 bases from J, with 22 bases in between. This CDR3 is 16 amino acids long.

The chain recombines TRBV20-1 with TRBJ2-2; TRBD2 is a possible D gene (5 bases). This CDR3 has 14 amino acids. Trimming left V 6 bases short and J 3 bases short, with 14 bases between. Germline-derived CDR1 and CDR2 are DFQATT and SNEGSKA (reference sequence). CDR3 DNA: TGCAGTGCCCGAGCCGGGGAAGACACCGGGGAGCTGTTTTTT. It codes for CSARAGEDTGELFF.

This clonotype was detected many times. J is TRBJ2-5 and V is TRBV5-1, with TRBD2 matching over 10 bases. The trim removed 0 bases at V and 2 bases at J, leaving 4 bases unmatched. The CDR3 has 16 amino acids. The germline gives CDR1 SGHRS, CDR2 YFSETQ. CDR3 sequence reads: CASSLVPSGGQETQYF. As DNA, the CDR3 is TGCGCCAGCAGCTTGGTGCCTAGCGGGGGACAAGAGACCCAGTACTTC.

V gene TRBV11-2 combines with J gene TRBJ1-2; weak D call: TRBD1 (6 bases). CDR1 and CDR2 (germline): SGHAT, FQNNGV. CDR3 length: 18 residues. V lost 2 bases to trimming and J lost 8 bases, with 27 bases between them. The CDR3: CASSLKGVPTRRYFGYTF. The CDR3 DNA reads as TGTGCCAGCAGCTTAAAGGGGGTGCCGACCAGACGTTATTTCGGCTACACCTTC. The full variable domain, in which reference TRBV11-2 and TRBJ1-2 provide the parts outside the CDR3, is EAGVAQSPRYKIIEKRQSVAFWCNPISGHATLYWYQQILGQGPKLLIQFQNNGVVDDSQLPKDRFSAERLKGVDSTLKIQPAKLEDSAVYLCASSLKGVPTRRYFGYTFGSGTRLTVV.

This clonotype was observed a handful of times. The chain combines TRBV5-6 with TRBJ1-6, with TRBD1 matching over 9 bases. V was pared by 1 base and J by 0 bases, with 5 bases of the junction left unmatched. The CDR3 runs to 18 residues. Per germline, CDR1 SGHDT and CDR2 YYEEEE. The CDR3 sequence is CASSLLQGASSYNSPLHF. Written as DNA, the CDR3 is TGTGCCAGCAGCTTGCTACAGGGGGCAAGCTCCTATAATTCACCCCTCCACTTT.

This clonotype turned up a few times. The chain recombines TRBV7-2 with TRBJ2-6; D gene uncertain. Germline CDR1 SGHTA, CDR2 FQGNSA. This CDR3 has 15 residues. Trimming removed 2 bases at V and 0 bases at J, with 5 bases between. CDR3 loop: CASSLLASGANVLTF. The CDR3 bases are TGTGCCAGCAGCTTACTTGCCTCTGGGGCCAACGTCCTGACTTTC. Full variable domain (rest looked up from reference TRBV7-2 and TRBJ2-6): GAGVSQSPSNKVTEKGKDVELRCDPISGHTALYWYRQSLGQGLEFLIYFQGNSAPDKSGLPSDRFSAERTGGSVSTLTIQRTQQEDSAVYLCASSLLASGANVLTFGAGSRLTVL.

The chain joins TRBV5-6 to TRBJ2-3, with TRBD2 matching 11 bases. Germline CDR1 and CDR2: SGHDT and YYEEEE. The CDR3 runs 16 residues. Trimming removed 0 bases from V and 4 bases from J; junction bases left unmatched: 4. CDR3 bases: TGTGCCAGCAGCTTGGCCTTTAGCGGGGGGGCAGATACGCAGTATTTT. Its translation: CASSLAFSGGADTQYF.

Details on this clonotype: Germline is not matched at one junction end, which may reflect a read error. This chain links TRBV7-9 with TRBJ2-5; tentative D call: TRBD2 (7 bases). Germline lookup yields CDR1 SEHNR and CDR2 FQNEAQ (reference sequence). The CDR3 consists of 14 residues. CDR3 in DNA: TGTGCCGGCAGCTTAGGGGGGGGCCAAGAGACCCAGTACTTC. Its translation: CAGSLGGGQETQYF. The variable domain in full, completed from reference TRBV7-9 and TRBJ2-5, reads DTGVSQNPRHKITKRGQNVTFRCDPISEHNRLYWYRQTLGQGPEFLTYFQNEAQLEKSRLLSDRFSAERPKGSFSTLEIQRTEQGDSAMYLCAGSLGGGQETQYFGPGTRLLVL.

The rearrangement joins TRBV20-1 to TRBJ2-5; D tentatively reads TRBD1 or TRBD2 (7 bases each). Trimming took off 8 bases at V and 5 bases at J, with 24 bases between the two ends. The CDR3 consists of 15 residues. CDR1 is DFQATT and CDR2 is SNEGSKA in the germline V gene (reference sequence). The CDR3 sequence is CSSPTGLMGGETQYF. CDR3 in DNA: TGCAGTTCACCGACAGGGTTGATGGGAGGGGAGACCCAGTACTTC.

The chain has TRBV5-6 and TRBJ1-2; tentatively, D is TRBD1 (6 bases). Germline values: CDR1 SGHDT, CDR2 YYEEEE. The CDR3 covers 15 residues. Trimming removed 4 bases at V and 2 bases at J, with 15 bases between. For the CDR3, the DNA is TGTGCCAGCAGCCAGGACAGTTCGCTAAACTATGGCTACACCTTC. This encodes CASSQDSSLNYGYTF.

CDR3 loop: CASSFPGQGATEAFF. In DNA form, the CDR3 reads TGTGCCAGCAGCTTTCCGGGACAGGGGGCGACTGAAGCTTTCTTT. V is TRBV11-2 and J is TRBJ1-1; 12 bases are a match to TRBD1. CDR3 length: 15 amino acids. Germline V gene sequence: CDR1 SGHAT, CDR2 FQNNGV. The V gene end was trimmed by 3 bases and the J gene end by 5 bases; junction bases not matched to a gene: 4.

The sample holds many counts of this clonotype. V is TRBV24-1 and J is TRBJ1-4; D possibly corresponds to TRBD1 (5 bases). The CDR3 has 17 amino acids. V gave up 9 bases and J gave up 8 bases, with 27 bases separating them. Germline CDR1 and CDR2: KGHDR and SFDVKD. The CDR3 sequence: CATHPPQSGPYVEKLFF. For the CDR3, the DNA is TGTGCCACCCACCCCCCCCAGTCGGGACCATACGTCGAAAAACTGTTTTTT.

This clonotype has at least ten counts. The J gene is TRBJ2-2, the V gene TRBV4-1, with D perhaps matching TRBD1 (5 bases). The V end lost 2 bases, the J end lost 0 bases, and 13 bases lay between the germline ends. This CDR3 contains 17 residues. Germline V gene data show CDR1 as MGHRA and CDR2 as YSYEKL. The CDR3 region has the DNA TGCGCCAGCAGCCAACAGGGTGTGGGGCCGAACACCGGGGAGCTGTTTTTT. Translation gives CASSQQGVGPNTGELFF.

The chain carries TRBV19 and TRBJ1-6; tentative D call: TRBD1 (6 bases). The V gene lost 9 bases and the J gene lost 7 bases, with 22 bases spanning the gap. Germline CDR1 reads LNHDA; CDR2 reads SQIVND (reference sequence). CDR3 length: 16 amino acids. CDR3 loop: CASSLFIGQRNSPLHF. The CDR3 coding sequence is TGTGCCAGCAGCTTGTTCATAGGACAGAGAAATTCACCCCTCCACTTT.

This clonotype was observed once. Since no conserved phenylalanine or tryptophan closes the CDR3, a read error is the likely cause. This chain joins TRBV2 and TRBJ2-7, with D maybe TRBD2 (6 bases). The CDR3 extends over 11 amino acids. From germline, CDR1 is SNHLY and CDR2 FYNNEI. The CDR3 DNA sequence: TGTGTCAGCACCCGGGGGTACGAGCAGTACTTA. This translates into CVSTRGYEQYL.

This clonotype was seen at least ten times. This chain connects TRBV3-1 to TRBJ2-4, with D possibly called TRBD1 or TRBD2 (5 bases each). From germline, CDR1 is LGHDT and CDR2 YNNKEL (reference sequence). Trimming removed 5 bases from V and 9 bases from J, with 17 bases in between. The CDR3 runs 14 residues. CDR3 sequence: CASSSTMGVGIQYF. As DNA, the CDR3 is TGTGCCAGCAGCTCCACGATGGGGGTTGGCATTCAGTACTTC.

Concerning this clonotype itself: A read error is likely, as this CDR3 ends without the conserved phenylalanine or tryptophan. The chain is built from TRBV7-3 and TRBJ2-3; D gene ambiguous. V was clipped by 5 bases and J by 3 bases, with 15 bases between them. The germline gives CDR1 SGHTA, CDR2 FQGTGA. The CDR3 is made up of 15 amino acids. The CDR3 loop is CASSQTPIQTDTQYL. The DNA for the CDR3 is TGTGCCAGCAGCCAAACCCCCATCCAGACAGATACGCAGTATTTA.

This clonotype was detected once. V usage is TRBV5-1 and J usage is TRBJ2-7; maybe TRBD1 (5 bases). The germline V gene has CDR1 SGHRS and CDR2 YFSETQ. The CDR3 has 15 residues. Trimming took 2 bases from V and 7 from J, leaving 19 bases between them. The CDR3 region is CASSFRGAGAGEQYF. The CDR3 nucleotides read TGCGCCAGCAGCTTTCGTGGGGCTGGGGCCGGGGAGCAGTACTTC.

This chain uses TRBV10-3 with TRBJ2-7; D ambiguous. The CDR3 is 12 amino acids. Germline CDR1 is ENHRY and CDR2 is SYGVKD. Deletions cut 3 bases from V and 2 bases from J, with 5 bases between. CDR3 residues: CAISELTYEQYF. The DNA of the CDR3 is TGTGCCATCAGTGAACTGACCTACGAGCAGTACTTC.

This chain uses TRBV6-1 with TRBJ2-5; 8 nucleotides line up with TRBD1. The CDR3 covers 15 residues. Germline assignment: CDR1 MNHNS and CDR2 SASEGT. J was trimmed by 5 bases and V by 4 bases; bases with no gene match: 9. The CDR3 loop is CASSGGTGWYETQYF. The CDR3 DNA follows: TGTGCCAGCAGTGGGGGGACAGGATGGTATGAGACCCAGTACTTC.